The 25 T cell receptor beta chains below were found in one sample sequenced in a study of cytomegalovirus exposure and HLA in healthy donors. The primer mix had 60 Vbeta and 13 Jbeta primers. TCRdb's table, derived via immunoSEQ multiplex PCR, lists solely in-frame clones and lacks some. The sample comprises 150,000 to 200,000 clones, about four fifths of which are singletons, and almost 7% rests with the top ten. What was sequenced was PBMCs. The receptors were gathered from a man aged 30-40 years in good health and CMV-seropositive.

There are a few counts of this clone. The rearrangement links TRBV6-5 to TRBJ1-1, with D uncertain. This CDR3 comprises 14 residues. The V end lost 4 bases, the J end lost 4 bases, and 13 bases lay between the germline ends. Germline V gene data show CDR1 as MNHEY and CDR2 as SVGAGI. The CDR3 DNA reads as TGTGCCAGCAGTTCCCGGGAGGCGGTCACTGAAGCTTTCTTT. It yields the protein CASSSREAVTEAFF.

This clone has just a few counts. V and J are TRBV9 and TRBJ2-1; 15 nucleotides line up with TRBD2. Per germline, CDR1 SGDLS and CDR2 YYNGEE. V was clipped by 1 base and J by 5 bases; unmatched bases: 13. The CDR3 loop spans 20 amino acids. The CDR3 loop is CASSVTPGLAGGNRDNEQFF. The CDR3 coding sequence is TGTGCCAGCAGCGTAACCCCGGGACTAGCGGGGGGAAATAGGGACAATGAGCAGTTCTTC. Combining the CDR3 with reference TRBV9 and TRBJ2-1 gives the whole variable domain DSGVTQTPKHLITATGQRVTLRCSPRSGDLSVYWYQQSLDQGLQFLIQYYNGEERAKGNILERFSAQQFPDLHSELNLSSLELGDSALYFCASSVTPGLAGGNRDNEQFFGPGTRLTVL.

The CDR3 region is CACDQGADSPLHF. The DNA of the CDR3 is TGTGCCTGCGACCAGGGGGCGGATTCACCCCTCCACTTT. The V call is TRBV30, the J call TRBJ1-6, with 8 nucleotides matching TRBD1. This CDR3 is 13 amino acids long. The junction had 6 bases not matched to a gene; V was cut back by 6 bases and J by 8 bases. Germline V gene sequence: CDR1 GTSNPN, CDR2 SVGIG (reference sequence). The full variable domain, rest sourced from reference TRBV30 and TRBJ1-6, is SQTIHQWPATLVQPVGSPLSLECTVEGTSNPNLYWYRQAAGRGLQLLFYSVGIGQISSEVPQNLSASRPQDRQFILSSKKLLLSDSGFYLCACDQGADSPLHFGNGTRLTVT.

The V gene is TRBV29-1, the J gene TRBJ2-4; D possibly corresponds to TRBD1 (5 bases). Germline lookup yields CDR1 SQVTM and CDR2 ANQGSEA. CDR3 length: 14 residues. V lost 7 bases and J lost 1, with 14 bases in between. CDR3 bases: TGCAGCGCCACAGGCATTTCGGCCAAAAACATTCAGTACTTC. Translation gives CSATGISAKNIQYF.

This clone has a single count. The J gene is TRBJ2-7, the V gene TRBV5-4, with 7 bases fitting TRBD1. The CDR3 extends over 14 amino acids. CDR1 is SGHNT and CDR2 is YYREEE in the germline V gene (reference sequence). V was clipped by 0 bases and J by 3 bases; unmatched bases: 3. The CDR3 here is CASSLAGTVYEQYF. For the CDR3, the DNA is TGTGCCAGCAGCTTGGCCGGGACAGTCTACGAGCAGTACTTC.

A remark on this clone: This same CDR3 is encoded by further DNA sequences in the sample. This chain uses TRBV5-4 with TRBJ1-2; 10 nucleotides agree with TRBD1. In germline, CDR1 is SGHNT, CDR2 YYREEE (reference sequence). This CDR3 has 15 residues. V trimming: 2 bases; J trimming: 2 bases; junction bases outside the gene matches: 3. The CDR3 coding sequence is TGTGCCAGCAGCTTAAGGGACAGGGGAAACTATGGCTACACCTTC. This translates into CASSLRDRGNYGYTF.

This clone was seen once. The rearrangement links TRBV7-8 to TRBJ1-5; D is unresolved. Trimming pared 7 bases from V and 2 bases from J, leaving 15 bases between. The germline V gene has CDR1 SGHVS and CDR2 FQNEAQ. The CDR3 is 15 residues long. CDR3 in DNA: TGTGCCAGCACACTAGCAAGGAGTGGCAATCAGCCCCAGCATTTT. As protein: CASTLARSGNQPQHF.

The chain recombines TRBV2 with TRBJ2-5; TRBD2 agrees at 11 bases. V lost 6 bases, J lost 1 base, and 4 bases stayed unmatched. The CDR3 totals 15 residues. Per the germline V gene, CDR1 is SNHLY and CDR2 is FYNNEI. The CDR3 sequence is CASSAGLAVQETQYF. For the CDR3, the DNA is TGTGCCAGCAGCGCGGGACTAGCGGTCCAAGAGACCCAGTACTTC.

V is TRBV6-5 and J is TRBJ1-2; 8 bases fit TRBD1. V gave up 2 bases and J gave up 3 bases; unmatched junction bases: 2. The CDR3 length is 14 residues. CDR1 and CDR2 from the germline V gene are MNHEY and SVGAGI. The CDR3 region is CASSYMTGDYGYTF. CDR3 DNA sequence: TGTGCCAGCAGTTACATGACAGGGGACTATGGCTACACCTTC.

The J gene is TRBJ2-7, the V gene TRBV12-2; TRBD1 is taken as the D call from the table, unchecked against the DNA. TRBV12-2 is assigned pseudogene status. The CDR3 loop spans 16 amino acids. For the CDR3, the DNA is TGTGCAAGTCGCTCACAACACCGGGACAGGTCCTACGAGCAGTACTTC. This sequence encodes CASRSQHRDRSYEQYF.

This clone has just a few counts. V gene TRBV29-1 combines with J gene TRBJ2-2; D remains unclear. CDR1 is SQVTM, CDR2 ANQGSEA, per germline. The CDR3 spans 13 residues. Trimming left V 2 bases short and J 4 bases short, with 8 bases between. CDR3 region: CSVELGPTGELFF. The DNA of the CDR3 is TGCAGCGTTGAACTGGGCCCCACCGGGGAGCTGTTTTTT.

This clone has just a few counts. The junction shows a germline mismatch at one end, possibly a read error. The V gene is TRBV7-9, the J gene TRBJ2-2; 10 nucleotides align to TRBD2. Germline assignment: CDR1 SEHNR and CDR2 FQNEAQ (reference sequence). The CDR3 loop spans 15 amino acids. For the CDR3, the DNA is TGTTCCAGCAGTCCTCTAGCGGGGGCGGCCGGGGAGCTGTTTTTT. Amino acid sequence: CSSSPLAGAAGELFF. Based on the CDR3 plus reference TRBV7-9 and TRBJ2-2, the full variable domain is DTGVSQNPRHKITKRGQNVTFRCDPISEHNRLYWYRQTLGQGPEFLTYFQNEAQLEKSRLLSDRFSAERPKGSFSTLEIQRTEQGDSAMYLCSSSPLAGAAGELFFGEGSRLTVL.

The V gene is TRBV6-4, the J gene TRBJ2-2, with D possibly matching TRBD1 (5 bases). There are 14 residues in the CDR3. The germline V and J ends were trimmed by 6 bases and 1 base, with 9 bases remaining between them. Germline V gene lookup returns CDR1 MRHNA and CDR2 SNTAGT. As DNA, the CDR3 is TGTGCCAGCAGGAAGACAGTGAACACCGGGGAGCTGTTTTTT. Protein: CASRKTVNTGELFF.

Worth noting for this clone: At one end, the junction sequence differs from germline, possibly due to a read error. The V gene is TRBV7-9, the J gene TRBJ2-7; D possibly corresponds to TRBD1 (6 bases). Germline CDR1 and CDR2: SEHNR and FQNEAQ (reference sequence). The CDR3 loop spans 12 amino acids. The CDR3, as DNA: TGTTCCAGCAGCTTGACAGGACTCGAGCAGTACTTC. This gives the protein CSSSLTGLEQYF.

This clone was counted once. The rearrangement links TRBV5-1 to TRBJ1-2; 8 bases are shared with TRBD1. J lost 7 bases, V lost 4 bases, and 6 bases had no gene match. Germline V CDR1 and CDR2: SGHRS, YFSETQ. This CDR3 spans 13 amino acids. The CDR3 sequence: CASSPGTGGGYTF. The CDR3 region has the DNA TGCGCCAGCAGCCCCGGGACAGGTGGTGGCTACACCTTC.

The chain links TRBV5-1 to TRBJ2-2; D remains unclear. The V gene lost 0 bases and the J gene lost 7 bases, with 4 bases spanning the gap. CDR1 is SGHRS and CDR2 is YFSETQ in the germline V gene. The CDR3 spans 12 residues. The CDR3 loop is CASSLAVGELFF. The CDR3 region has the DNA TGCGCCAGCAGCTTGGCCGTCGGGGAGCTGTTTTTT.

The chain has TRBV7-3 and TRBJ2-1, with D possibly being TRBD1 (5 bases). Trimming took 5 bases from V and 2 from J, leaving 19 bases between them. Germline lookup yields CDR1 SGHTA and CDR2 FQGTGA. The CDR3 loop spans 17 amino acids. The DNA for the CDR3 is TGTGCCAGCAGCAAGGAACCAGGGTCCCCTGCCTACAATGAGCAGTTCTTC. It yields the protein CASSKEPGSPAYNEQFF.

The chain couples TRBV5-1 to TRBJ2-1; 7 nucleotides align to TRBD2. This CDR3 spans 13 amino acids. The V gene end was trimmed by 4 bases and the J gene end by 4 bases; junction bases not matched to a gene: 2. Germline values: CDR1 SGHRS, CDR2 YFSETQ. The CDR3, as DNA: TGCGCCAGCAGCCCGGGGGGATACAATGAGCAGTTCTTC. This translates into CASSPGGYNEQFF.

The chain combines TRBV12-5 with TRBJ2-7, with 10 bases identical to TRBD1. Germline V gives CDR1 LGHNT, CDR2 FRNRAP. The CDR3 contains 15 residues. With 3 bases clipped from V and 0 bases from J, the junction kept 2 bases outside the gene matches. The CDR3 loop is CASGFWTGGSYEQYF. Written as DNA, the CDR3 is TGTGCTAGTGGTTTTTGGACAGGGGGCTCCTACGAGCAGTACTTC.

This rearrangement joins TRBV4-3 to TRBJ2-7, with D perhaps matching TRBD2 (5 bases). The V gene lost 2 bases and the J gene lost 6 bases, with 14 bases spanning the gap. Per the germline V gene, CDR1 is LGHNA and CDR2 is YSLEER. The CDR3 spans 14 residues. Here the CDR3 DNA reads TGCGCCAGCAGCCAATTCGGCGGGTATGGCGAGCAGTACTTC. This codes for CASSQFGGYGEQYF.

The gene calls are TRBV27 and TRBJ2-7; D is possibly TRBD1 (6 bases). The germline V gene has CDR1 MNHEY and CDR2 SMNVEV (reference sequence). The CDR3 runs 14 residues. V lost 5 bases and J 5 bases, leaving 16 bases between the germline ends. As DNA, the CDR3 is TGTGCCAGCAGTCCCTGGACAGAGAGGAACGAGCAGTACTTC. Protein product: CASSPWTERNEQYF.

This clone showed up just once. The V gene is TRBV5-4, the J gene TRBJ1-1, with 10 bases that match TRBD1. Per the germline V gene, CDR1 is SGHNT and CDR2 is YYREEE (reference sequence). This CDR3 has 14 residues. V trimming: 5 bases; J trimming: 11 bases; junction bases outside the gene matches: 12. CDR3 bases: TGTGCCAGCAGTTACCGGACAGGGGGTTTCTTTGCTTTCTTT. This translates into CASSYRTGGFFAFF. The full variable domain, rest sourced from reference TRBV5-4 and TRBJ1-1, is ETGVTQSPTHLIKTRGQQVTLRCSSQSGHNTVSWYQQALGQGPQFIFQYYREEENGRGNFPPRFSGLQFPNYSSELNVNALELDDSALYLCASSYRTGGFFAFFGQGTRLTVV.

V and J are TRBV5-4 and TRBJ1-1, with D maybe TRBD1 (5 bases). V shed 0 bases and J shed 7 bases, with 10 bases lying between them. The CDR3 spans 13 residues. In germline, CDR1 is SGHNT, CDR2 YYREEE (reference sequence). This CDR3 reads CASSLAGQGEAFF. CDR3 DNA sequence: TGTGCCAGCAGCTTGGCGGGCCAGGGTGAAGCTTTCTTT.

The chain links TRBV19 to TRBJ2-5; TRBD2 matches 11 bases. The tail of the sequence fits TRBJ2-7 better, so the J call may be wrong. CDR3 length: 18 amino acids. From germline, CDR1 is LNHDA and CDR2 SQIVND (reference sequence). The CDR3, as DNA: TGTGCCAGTAGTTCTCCCGGGACTAGCGGAGGCCCTATCAACGAGCAGTACTTC. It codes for CASSSPGTSGGPINEQYF.

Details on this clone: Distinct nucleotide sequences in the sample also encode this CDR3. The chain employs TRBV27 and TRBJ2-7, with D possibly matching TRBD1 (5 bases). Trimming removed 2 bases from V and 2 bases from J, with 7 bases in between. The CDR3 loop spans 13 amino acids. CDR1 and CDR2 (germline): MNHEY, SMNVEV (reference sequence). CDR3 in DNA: TGTGCCAGCAGTTTAAGGGGTCCCTACGAGCAGTACTTC. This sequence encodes CASSLRGPYEQYF.